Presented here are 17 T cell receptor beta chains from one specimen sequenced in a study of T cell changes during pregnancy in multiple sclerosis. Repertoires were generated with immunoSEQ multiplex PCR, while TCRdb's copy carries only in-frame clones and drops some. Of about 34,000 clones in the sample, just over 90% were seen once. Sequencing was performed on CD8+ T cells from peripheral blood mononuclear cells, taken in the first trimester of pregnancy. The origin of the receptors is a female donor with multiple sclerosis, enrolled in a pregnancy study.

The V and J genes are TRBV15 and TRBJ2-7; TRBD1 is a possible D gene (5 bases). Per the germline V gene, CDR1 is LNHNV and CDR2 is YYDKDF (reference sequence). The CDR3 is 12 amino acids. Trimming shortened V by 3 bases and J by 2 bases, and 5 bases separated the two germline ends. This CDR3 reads CATSRDTYEQYF. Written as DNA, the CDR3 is TGTGCCACCAGCAGGGACACCTACGAGCAGTACTTC.

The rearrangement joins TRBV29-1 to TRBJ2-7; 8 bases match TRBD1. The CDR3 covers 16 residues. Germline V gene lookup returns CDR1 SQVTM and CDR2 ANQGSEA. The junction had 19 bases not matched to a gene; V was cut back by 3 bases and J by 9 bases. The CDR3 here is CSVESQVDRGPLRQYF. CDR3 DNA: TGCAGCGTTGAGAGTCAAGTAGACAGGGGTCCTCTCCGGCAGTACTTC.

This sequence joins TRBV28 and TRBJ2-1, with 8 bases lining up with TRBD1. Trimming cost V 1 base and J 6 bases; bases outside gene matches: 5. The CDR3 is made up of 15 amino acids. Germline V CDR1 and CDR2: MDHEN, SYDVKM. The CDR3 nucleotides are TGTGCCAGCAGTTTATCAGGGGGCGCCGCCAATGAGCAGTTCTTC. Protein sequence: CASSLSGGAANEQFF. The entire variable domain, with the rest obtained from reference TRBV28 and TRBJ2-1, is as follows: DVKVTQSSRYLVKRTGEKVFLECVQDMDHENMFWYRQDPGLGLRLIYFSYDVKMKEKGDIPEGYSVSREKKERFSLILESASTNQTSMYLCASSLSGGAANEQFFGPGTRLTVL.

DNA for the CDR3: TGTGCCAGCAGCCAACTCGGGGGGGTAGCCTACAATGAGCAGTTCTTC. It is translated as CASSQLGGVAYNEQFF. The chain couples TRBV6-6 to TRBJ2-1; 8 bases are a match to TRBD2. The CDR3 has 16 amino acids. After removal of 6 bases from V and 2 bases from J, the junction contained 9 bases not matched to a gene. CDR1 and CDR2 from the germline V gene are MNHNY and SVGAGI (reference sequence).

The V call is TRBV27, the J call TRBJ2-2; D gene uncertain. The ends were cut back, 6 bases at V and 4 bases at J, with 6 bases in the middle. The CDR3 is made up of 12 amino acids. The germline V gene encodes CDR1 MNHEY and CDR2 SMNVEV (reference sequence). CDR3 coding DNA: TGTGCCAGCAGCTCAGGCACCGGGGAGCTGTTTTTT. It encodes CASSSGTGELFF.

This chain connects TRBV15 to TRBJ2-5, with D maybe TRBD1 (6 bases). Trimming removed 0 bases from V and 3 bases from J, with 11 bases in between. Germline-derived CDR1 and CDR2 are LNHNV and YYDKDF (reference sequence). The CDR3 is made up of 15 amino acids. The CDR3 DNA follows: TGTGCCACCAGCAGAGATCCGACAGGAGAAGAGACCCAGTACTTC. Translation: CATSRDPTGEETQYF.

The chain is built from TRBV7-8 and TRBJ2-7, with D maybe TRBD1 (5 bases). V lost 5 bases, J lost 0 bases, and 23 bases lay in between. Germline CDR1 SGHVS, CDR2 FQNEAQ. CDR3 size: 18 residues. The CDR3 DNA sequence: TGTGCCAGCAGCCCAGATACATGGACATTATCGGGCTCCTACGAGCAGTACTTC. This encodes CASSPDTWTLSGSYEQYF.

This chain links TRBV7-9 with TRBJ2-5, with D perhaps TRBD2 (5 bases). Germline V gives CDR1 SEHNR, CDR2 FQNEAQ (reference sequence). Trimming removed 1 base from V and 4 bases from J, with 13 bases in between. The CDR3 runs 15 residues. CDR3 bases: TGTGCCAGCAGCTTAGGCGGTGGTCTAGCAGAGACCCAGTACTTC. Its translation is CASSLGGGLAETQYF.

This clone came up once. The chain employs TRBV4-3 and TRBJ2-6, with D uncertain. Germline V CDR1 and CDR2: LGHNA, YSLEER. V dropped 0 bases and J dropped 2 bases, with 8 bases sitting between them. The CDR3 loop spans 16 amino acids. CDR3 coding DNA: TGCGCCAGCAGCCAAGACGAGCTCACTGGGGCCAACGTCCTGACTTTC. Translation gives CASSQDELTGANVLTF.

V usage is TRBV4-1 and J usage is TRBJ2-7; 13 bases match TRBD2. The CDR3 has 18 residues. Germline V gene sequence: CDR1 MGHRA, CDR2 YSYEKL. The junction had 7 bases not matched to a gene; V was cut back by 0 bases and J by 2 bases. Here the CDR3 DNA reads TGCGCCAGCAGCCAAGACCCACTAGCGGGAGGGCCCCCCTACGAGCAGTACTTC. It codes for CASSQDPLAGGPPYEQYF.

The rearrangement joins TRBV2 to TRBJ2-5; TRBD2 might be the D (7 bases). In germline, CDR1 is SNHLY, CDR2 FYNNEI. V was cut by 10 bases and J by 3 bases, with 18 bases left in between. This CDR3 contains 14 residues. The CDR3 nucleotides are TGTGCCATGAGGGGGGTAGGGGGGGAAGAGACCCAGTACTTC. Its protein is CAMRGVGGEETQYF.

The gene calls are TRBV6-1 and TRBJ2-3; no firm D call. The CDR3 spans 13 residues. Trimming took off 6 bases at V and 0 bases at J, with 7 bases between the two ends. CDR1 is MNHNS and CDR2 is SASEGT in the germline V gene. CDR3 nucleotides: TGTGCCAGCAGCCTAATAAGCACAGATACGCAGTATTTT. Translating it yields CASSLISTDTQYF.

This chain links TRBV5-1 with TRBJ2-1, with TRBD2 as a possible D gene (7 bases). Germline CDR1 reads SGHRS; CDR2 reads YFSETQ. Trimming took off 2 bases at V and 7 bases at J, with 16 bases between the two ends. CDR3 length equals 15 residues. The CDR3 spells CASSFRGATRNEQFF. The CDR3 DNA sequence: TGCGCCAGCAGCTTCCGGGGGGCCACTAGGAATGAGCAGTTCTTC.

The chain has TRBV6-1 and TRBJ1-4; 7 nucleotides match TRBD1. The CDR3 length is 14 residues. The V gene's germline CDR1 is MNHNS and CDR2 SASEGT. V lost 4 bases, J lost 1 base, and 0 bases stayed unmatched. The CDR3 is CASSGQGTNEKLFF. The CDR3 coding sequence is TGTGCCAGCAGTGGACAGGGAACTAATGAAAAACTGTTTTTT.

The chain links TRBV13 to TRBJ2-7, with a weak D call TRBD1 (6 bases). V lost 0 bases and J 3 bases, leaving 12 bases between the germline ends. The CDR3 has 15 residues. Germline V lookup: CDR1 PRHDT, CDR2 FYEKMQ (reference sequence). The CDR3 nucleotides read TGTGCCAGCAGCTTAGGCCTGGGGGCCCTCTACGAGCAGTACTTC. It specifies CASSLGLGALYEQYF. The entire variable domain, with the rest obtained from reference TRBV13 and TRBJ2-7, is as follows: AAGVIQSPRHLIKEKRETATLKCYPIPRHDTVYWYQQGPGQDPQFLISFYEKMQSDKGSIPDRFSAQQFSDYHSELNMSSLELGDSALYFCASSLGLGALYEQYFGPGTRLTVT.

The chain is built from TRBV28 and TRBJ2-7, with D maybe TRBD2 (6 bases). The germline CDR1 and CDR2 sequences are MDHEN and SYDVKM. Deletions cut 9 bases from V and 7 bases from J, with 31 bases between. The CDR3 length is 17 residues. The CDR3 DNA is TGTGCCAGTCTCTATGGTGCCCGGTTTGGGAGGAGAGAAGAGCAGTACTTC. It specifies CASLYGARFGRREEQYF.

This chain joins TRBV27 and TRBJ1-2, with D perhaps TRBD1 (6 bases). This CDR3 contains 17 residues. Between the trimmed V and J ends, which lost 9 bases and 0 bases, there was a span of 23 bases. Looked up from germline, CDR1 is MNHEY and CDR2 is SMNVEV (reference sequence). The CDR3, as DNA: TGTGCCAGTAAGAAGGGGGAGGGACGGGGAGCTAACTATGGCTACACCTTC. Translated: CASKKGEGRGANYGYTF.